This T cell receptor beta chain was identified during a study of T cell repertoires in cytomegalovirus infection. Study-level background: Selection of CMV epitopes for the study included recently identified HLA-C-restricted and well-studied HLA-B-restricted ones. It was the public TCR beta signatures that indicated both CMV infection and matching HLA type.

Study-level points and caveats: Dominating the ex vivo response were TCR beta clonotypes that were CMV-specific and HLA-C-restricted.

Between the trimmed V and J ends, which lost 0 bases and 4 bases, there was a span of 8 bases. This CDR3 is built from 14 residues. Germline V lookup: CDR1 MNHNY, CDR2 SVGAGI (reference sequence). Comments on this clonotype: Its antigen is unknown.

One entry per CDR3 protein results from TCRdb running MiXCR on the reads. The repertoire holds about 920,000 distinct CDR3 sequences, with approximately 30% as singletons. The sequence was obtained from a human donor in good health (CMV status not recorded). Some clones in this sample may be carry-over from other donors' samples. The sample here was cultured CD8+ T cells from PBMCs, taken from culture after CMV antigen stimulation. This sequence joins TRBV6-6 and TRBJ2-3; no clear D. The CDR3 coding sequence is TGTGCCAGCAGTTACTCGAGTCAGGCAGATACGCAGTATTTT. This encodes CASSYSSQADTQYF.